This TCR beta chain was sequenced during a study of blood T cell repertoires in COVID-19. In the authors' methods: How many nucleated cells were present was estimated from reference gene primer amplification. Profiled with immunoSEQ multiplex PCR; TCRdb holds only in-frame clones, not every one. That table supplies the V and J calls and clone size; D and trimming were determined from the DNA. There are a few hundred thousand clones in the sample; 85% to 90% occur only once, and nearly 4.5% lies in the top ten. Looked up from germline, CDR1 is LNHDA and CDR2 is SQIVND (reference sequence). With 6 bases clipped from V and 3 bases from J, the junction kept 7 bases outside the gene matches. CDR3 length equals 15 residues.

The genes are TRBV19 and TRBJ1-5; 8 nucleotides match TRBD1. Specimen: peripheral blood. The TCR originated in a man in his fifties with acute or convalescent COVID-19. CDR3 coding DNA: TGTGCCAGTAGGGTAGGACAGGGCATCAATCAGCCCCAGCATTTT. Residues: CASRVGQGINQPQHF.